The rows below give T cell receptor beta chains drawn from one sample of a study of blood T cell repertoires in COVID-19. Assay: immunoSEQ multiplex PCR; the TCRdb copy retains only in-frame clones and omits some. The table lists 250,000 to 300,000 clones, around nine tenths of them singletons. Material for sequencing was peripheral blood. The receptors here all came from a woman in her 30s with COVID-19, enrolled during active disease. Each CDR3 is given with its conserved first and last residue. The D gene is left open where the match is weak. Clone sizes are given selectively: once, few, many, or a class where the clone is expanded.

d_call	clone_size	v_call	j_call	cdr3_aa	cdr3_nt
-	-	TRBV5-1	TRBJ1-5	CASSRGGDSNQPQHF	TGCGCCAGCAGCCGGGGCGGGGATAGCAATCAGCCCCAGCATTTT
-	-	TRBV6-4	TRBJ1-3	CASSAQCLGNTIYF	TGTGCCAGCAGTGCTCAGTGTCTTGGAAACACCATATATTTT
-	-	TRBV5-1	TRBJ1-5	CASSLAGNQPQHF	TGCGCCAGCAGCTTGGCGGGCAATCAGCCCCAGCATTTT
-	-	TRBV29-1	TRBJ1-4	CSVARGEKLFF	TGCAGCGTTGCCAGAGGGGAAAAACTGTTTTTT
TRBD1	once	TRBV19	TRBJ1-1	CASSHRGRHTEAFF	TGTGCCAGTAGCCACAGGGGTCGGCACACTGAAGCTTTCTTT
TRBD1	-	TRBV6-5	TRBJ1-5	CASTRTGVDNQPQHF	TGTGCCAGCACTAGAACAGGGGTCGATAACCAGCCCCAGCATTTT
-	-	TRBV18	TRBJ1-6	CASSLSDTSPLHF	TGTGCCAGCTCACTCTCGGACACCTCACCCCTCCACTTT
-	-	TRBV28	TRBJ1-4	CASSFPMAATNEKLFF	TGTGCCAGCAGTTTTCCCATGGCAGCAACTAATGAAAAACTGTTTTTT
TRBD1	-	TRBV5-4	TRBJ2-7	CASSPGTGNLYEQYF	TGTGCCAGCAGCCCCGGGACAGGGAACCTCTACGAGCAGTACTTC
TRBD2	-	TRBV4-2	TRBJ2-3	CASSQVGLAGPHVADTQYF	TGTGCCAGCAGCCAAGTCGGGCTAGCGGGGCCCCATGTCGCAGATACGCAGTATTTT
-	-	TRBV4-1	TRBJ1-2	CASSQDYRGFGGYTF	TGCGCCAGCAGCCAAGATTACCGGGGGTTTGGTGGCTACACCTTC
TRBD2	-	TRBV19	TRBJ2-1	CAPREREGCNEQFF	TGTGCTCCTCGGGAGCGGGAGGGGTGCAATGAGCAGTTCTTC
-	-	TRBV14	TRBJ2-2	CASSQSRGTGELFF	TGTGCCAGCAGCCAATCCCGGGGAACCGGGGAGCTGTTTTTT
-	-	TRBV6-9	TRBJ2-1	CASSMRTLPPNEQFF	TGTGCCAGCAGTATGCGGACTTTACCTCCCAATGAGCAGTTCTTC
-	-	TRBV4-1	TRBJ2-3	CASSHEYGGSFSTDTQYF	TGCGCCAGCAGCCATGAATACGGGGGTTCATTTAGCACAGATACGCAGTATTTT
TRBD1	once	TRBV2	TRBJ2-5	CASSERVRGETQYF	TGTGCCAGCAGTGAAAGGGTCAGGGGGGAGACCCAGTACTTC
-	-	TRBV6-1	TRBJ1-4	CASSEGGLKEKLFF	TGTGCCAGCAGTGAAGGGGGGCTAAAAGAAAAACTGTTTTTT
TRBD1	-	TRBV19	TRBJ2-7	CASSKRQGVDEQYF	TGTGCCAGTAGTAAGAGGCAGGGGGTCGACGAGCAGTACTTC
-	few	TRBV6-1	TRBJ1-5	CASSDNSNQPQHF	TGTGCCAGCAGTGACAATAGCAATCAGCCCCAGCATTTT
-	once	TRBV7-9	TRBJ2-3	CASSFGGVGTDTQYF	TGTGCCAGCAGCTTCGGGGGAGTCGGCACAGATACGCAGTATTTT
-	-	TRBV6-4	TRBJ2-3	CASSDRGAMDTQYF	TGTGCCAGCAGTGATCGGGGGGCCATGGATACGCAGTATTTT
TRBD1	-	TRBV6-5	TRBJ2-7	CASSRNRGLSYEQYF	TGTGCCAGCAGTCGAAACAGGGGGCTCTCCTACGAGCAGTACTTC